One sample yielded the 26 T cell receptor beta chains listed below, sequenced in a study of blood T cells in healthy people across ages. A second about 7 to 11 cycle PCR used barcoded and J-beta primers. Via MiXCR, TCRdb re-called the 5' RACE reads, giving one row per CDR3 protein. This table has roughly 500,000 distinct CDR3 sequences, roughly 28% appearing once. Sequencing was performed on blood. These receptors were taken from a woman in her 70s in good health.

This clonotype was seen a single time. CDR3 nucleotides: TGTGCCAGCAGTTACGACCCAAAACTAGCGGGGGACACAGATACGCAGTATTTT. As protein: CASSYDPKLAGDTDTQYF. This chain joins TRBV6-5 and TRBJ2-3; 11 positions agree with TRBD2. The CDR3 consists of 18 residues. Germline values: CDR1 MNHEY, CDR2 SVGAGI. J gave up 2 bases and V 2 bases, and 9 bases lay outside the gene matches.

This chain uses TRBV28 with TRBJ2-3; D may be TRBD1 (6 bases). V gave up 5 bases and J gave up 0 bases, with 12 bases separating them. The CDR3 runs to 15 residues. Germline loops: CDR1 MDHEN, CDR2 SYDVKM. CDR3 DNA: TGTGCCAGCAGTCCGCGTGGACAGAGCACAGATACGCAGTATTTT. Translation gives CASSPRGQSTDTQYF. The whole variable domain, remainder taken from reference TRBV28 and TRBJ2-3, is DVKVTQSSRYLVKRTGEKVFLECVQDMDHENMFWYRQDPGLGLRLIYFSYDVKMKEKGDIPEGYSVSREKKERFSLILESASTNQTSMYLCASSPRGQSTDTQYFGPGTRLTVL.

The chain recombines TRBV6-6 with TRBJ2-5, with no clear D. The J call is doubtful: the DNA matches TRBJ2-7 better. CDR3 length: 16 amino acids. Germline CDR1 is MNHNY and CDR2 is SVGAGI (reference sequence). The CDR3 bases are TGTGCCAGCAGTTACTTCCCTTCTTCCCCCCAAAGCGAGCAGTACTTC. Its translation is CASSYFPSSPQSEQYF.

This clonotype was seen only a few times. The junction departs from germline at one end; a sequencing error may be responsible. V is TRBV6-2 or TRBV6-3 and J is TRBJ2-7, with a possible D match to TRBD1 (5 bases). This CDR3 has 15 amino acids. Germline CDR1 reads MNHEY; CDR2 reads SVGEGT. The CDR3 sequence: CASSDSGPGNREQYF. CDR3 coding DNA: TGTGCCAGCAGTGACTCCGGGCCAGGGAACCGCGAGCAGTACTTC.

J is TRBJ2-6 and V is TRBV11-1; maybe TRBD1 (6 bases). V dropped 5 bases and J dropped 3 bases, with 11 bases sitting between them. Germline-derived CDR1 and CDR2 are SGHAT and FQDESV (reference sequence). The length of the CDR3 is 15 residues. CDR3: CASSPGADGANVLTF. The CDR3 DNA reads as TGTGCCAGCAGCCCAGGGGCTGATGGGGCCAACGTCCTGACTTTC. The variable domain in full, with the rest retrieved from reference TRBV11-1 and TRBJ2-6, is EAEVAQSPRYKITEKSQAVAFWCDPISGHATLYWYRQILGQGPELLVQFQDESVVDDSQLPKDRFSAERLKGVDSTLKIQPAELGDSAMYLCASSPGADGANVLTFGAGSRLTVL.

This clonotype has a handful of counts. The rearrangement uses TRBV2 and TRBJ2-7; D call uncertain. This CDR3 contains 12 residues. Trimming took 2 bases from V and 4 from J, leaving 6 bases between them. Germline V lookup: CDR1 SNHLY, CDR2 FYNNEI. The CDR3 here is CASSEQPYEQYF. Written as DNA, the CDR3 is TGTGCCAGCAGTGAACAGCCGTACGAGCAGTACTTC.

This clonotype showed up just a few times. The J gene is TRBJ2-5, the V gene TRBV30; 8 nucleotides agree with TRBD2. CDR1 GTSNPN and CDR2 SVGIG come from the germline V gene (reference sequence). V shed 5 bases and J 2 bases; nucleotides not matched to a gene: 7. The CDR3 has 14 residues. The CDR3 sequence is CAWDRGGPQETQYF. CDR3 nucleotide sequence: TGTGCCTGGGATCGGGGGGGCCCTCAAGAGACCCAGTACTTC.

The rearrangement uses TRBV20-1 and TRBJ2-2; 8 bases fit TRBD2. This CDR3 is 17 amino acids long. Germline V gene data show CDR1 as DFQATT and CDR2 as SNEGSKA (reference sequence). V gave up 5 bases and J gave up 1 base; unmatched junction bases: 12. The CDR3 here is CSAWVFGGGQNTGELFF. Written as DNA, the CDR3 is TGCAGTGCTTGGGTATTCGGGGGGGGGCAGAACACCGGGGAGCTGTTTTTT.

This rearrangement joins TRBV20-1 to TRBJ2-5, with a tentative D call TRBD2 (6 bases). Germline-derived CDR1 and CDR2 are DFQATT and SNEGSKA (reference sequence). Trimming took off 0 bases at V and 5 bases at J, with 13 bases between the two ends. The CDR3 covers 14 residues. In DNA, the CDR3 is TGCAGTGCTAGAGATGGGGCTAGCGAGGAGACCCAGTACTTC. Protein sequence: CSARDGASEETQYF.

Turning to this clonotype: An end of the junction differs from the germline gene, which may be a read error. The chain joins TRBV6-6 to TRBJ2-1; 9 bases are shared with TRBD2. The CDR3 is 15 residues long. CDR1 and CDR2 from the germline V gene are MNHNY and SVGAGI (reference sequence). CDR3 in amino acids: CARSNLAGGYNEQFF. The CDR3, as DNA: TGTGCCCGCAGCAACTTGGCGGGGGGGTACAATGAGCAGTTCTTC.

This clonotype was counted only a few times. This chain connects TRBV6-1 to TRBJ2-5; 11 bases match TRBD2. Germline CDR1 is MNHNS and CDR2 is SASEGT. The CDR3 loop spans 15 amino acids. With V trimmed by 7 bases and J by 1 base, 5 bases remained unmatched. Here the CDR3 reads CASILLAGVQETQYF. CDR3 DNA: TGTGCCAGCATACTACTAGCGGGGGTCCAAGAGACCCAGTACTTC.

The table lists this clonotype with many counts. The chain employs TRBV7-2 and TRBJ2-5; possible D gene TRBD2, 7 bases. Deletions cut 3 bases from V and 5 bases from J, with 16 bases between. The CDR3 is 15 residues long. Germline loops: CDR1 SGHTA, CDR2 FQGNSA. The CDR3 protein is CASSFGGGFRETQYF. In DNA form, the CDR3 reads TGTGCCAGCAGCTTTGGCGGGGGCTTCCGGGAGACCCAGTACTTC. The variable domain in full, completed from reference TRBV7-2 and TRBJ2-5, reads GAGVSQSPSNKVTEKGKDVELRCDPISGHTALYWYRQSLGQGLEFLIYFQGNSAPDKSGLPSDRFSAERTGGSVSTLTIQRTQQEDSAVYLCASSFGGGFRETQYFGPGTRLLVL.

About this clonotype itself: The CDR3 does not close with the conserved phenylalanine or tryptophan, likely indicating a read error. The chain links TRBV2 to TRBJ2-3; D perhaps matches TRBD2 (6 bases). V was cut by 4 bases and J by 4 bases, with 6 bases left in between. This CDR3 is built from 12 residues. CDR1 is SNHLY, CDR2 FYNNEI, per germline. For the CDR3, the DNA is TGTGCCAGCAGTGGGGAGGCAGATACGCAGTATCTT. Translated: CASSGEADTQYL.

There are a few counts of this clonotype. This chain connects TRBV7-8 to TRBJ2-1, with 9 bases lining up with TRBD1. With V trimmed by 4 bases and J by 5 bases, 6 bases remained unmatched. Looked up from germline, CDR1 is SGHVS and CDR2 is FQNEAQ. The CDR3 runs 15 residues. Here the CDR3 reads CASSYHRGHNNEQFF. The CDR3 coding sequence is TGTGCCAGCAGCTACCACAGGGGGCATAACAATGAGCAGTTCTTC.

CDR3 in amino acids: CSARVDSYEQYF. The CDR3 DNA is TGCAGTGCTAGAGTCGACTCCTACGAGCAGTACTTC. The chain combines TRBV20-1 with TRBJ2-7, with unresolved D. Germline CDR1 and CDR2: DFQATT and SNEGSKA (reference sequence). The CDR3 spans 12 residues. V lost 1 base and J 0 bases, leaving 4 bases between the germline ends.

Many counts were recorded for this clonotype. This chain uses TRBV27 with TRBJ1-1, with D possibly matching TRBD1 (5 bases). The CDR3 runs 13 residues. CDR1 is MNHEY, CDR2 SMNVEV, per germline (reference sequence). Trimming removed 4 bases at V and 4 bases at J, with 10 bases between. CDR3 residues: CASSSMRGTEAFF. CDR3 coding DNA: TGTGCCAGCAGTTCGATGAGGGGCACTGAAGCTTTCTTT.

This chain uses TRBV12-3 or TRBV12-4 with TRBJ2-5; TRBD1 aligns across 7 bases. The CDR3 spans 14 residues. The J segment lost 7 bases and the V segment lost 6 bases, leaving 11 bases of the junction unmatched. This chain's CDR3 is CASRTGTALGTQYF. CDR3 in DNA: TGTGCCAGCAGAACCGGGACAGCATTGGGGACCCAGTACTTC.

The chain is built from TRBV6-5 and TRBJ2-3; TRBD1 matches 8 bases. The ends lost 4 bases at V and 4 bases at J; junction bases unmatched: 7. The CDR3 runs to 15 residues. Germline V gene lookup returns CDR1 MNHEY and CDR2 SVGAGI. Written as DNA, the CDR3 is TGTGCCAGCAGTTTCCAGGGGGCTAACGCAGATACGCAGTATTTT. Amino acid sequence: CASSFQGANADTQYF.

There are a few counts of this clonotype. This chain uses TRBV4-3 with TRBJ2-5; 13 bases match TRBD2. The germline CDR1 and CDR2 sequences are LGHNA and YSLEER. The V gene end was trimmed by 4 bases and the J gene end by 7 bases; junction bases not matched to a gene: 9. CDR3 length: 16 residues. The CDR3 DNA follows: TGCGCCAGCAGCCCCCGACTAGCGGGGGGCCGGGGGACCCAGTACTTC. Its translation is CASSPRLAGGRGTQYF.

V is TRBV5-6 and J is TRBJ2-1, with TRBD1 identical over 8 bases. The CDR3 contains 16 residues. Germline trimming cut 2 bases from V and 5 bases from J; bases unmatched to any gene: 9. Germline V gene sequence: CDR1 SGHDT, CDR2 YYEEEE. The CDR3 reads CASSFIQGQANNEQFF. The CDR3 DNA follows: TGTGCCAGCAGCTTTATTCAGGGACAGGCTAACAATGAGCAGTTCTTC.

The chain uses TRBV27 and TRBJ1-1, with TRBD1 as a possible D gene (5 bases). The germline CDR1 and CDR2 sequences are MNHEY and SMNVEV (reference sequence). The V gene lost 5 bases and the J gene lost 3 bases, with 13 bases spanning the gap. CDR3 size: 14 residues. The CDR3 nucleotides are TGTGCCAGCAGTCGAGTAGGGGCCTACACTGAAGCTTTCTTT. Its translation: CASSRVGAYTEAFF.

This clonotype was found a few times. This chain links TRBV27 with TRBJ2-2; D might be TRBD1 or TRBD2, each matching 7 bases. The germline CDR1 and CDR2 sequences are MNHEY and SMNVEV (reference sequence). Trimming stripped 6 bases from V and 2 bases from J, with 16 bases between. CDR3 length: 16 amino acids. Here the CDR3 reads CASRMGGTVNTGELFF. CDR3 sequence (DNA): TGTGCCAGCAGGATGGGGGGGACAGTTAACACCGGGGAGCTGTTTTTT.

This clonotype has a count of ten or more. This sequence joins TRBV9 and TRBJ1-1; 9 positions match TRBD1. CDR3 length: 15 amino acids. V shed 0 bases, J shed 4 bases, and the junction held 4 bases outside the gene matches. Germline V gene sequence: CDR1 SGDLS, CDR2 YYNGEE. The CDR3 sequence is CASSVEGQGITEAFF. The CDR3 DNA reads as TGTGCCAGCAGCGTAGAGGGACAGGGCATCACTGAAGCTTTCTTT.

This clonotype was seen only a few times. The chain uses TRBV20-1 and TRBJ1-4, with D tentatively TRBD1 (5 bases). This CDR3 is built from 14 residues. The germline gives CDR1 DFQATT, CDR2 SNEGSKA (reference sequence). V dropped 3 bases and J dropped 11 bases, with 19 bases sitting between them. The CDR3 DNA sequence: TGCAGTGCTAGTCTGCGGCAGGGTACCTGGAAACTGTTTTTT. As protein: CSASLRQGTWKLFF.

The rearrangement joins TRBV7-2 to TRBJ1-2, with no clear D. Trimming removed 2 bases from V and 4 bases from J, with 11 bases in between. CDR1 is SGHTA and CDR2 is FQGNSA in the germline V gene. This CDR3 has 14 amino acids. The CDR3 reads CASSLRTAPYGYTF. The CDR3 DNA follows: TGTGCCAGCAGCTTAAGGACTGCTCCCTATGGCTACACCTTC.

This clonotype was observed a few times. The chain has TRBV12-3 or TRBV12-4 and TRBJ2-5, with D unresolved. The tail of the sequence fits TRBJ2-7 better, so the J call may be wrong. There are 13 residues in the CDR3. The CDR3 region is CASSFPPPSEQYF. The CDR3 DNA follows: TGTGCCAGCAGTTTTCCCCCCCCCAGCGAGCAGTACTTC.